This record concerns one TCR beta chain sequence. The antigen is undetermined. These data belong to a study of cytomegalovirus exposure and HLA in healthy donors. PCR amplification relied on 60 Vbeta primers (plus 13 Jbeta primers). Libraries were prepared by immunoSEQ multiplex PCR; TCRdb keeps only in-frame clonotypes and omits some of them. The sample includes some 65,000 clones, approximately 78% of them seen just once. Trimming took 3 bases from V and 7 from J, leaving 15 bases between them. There are 14 residues in the CDR3. Germline V gene lookup returns CDR1 MDHEN and CDR2 SYDVKM. Study-wide results and limits: Earlier results showed most TCR beta V segments being productive about 87% or about 30% of the time.

Sequencing used PBMCs. This chain joins TRBV28 and TRBJ1-2; D gene uncertain. This TCR came from a girl aged 5 to 17 in good health and CMV-seropositive. CDR3 amino acids: CASSLIAGQFGYTF. Here the CDR3 DNA reads TGTGCCAGCAGTTTGATCGCTGGGCAGTTTGGCTACACCTTC.